This T cell receptor (beta chain) was obtained from a study of OX40 agonist ivuxolimab in advanced cancers. Sequenced by immunoSEQ multiplex PCR; TCRdb stores in-frame clones only, minus some. The sample has about 32,000 clones; 80% to 90% are singletons. Of note for this clone: Antigen specificity is unknown.

Study-wide results and limits: The antigen specificity of the peripheral T cells (those that were expanded) was not determined. Clones of CD4+ and CD8+ blood T cells grew by week 6 at doses of 0.1 to 3.0 mg/kg. Expanded clones tended on average to be more numerous among CD8+ T cells than CD4+.

Trimming took off 2 bases at V and 5 bases at J, with 20 bases between the two ends. This CDR3 is 16 amino acids long. The V gene's germline CDR1 is SQVTM and CDR2 ANQGSEA. The rearrangement uses TRBV29-1 and TRBJ2-3, with D tentatively TRBD1 (6 bases). This sequence originates from an adult with an advanced solid tumor such as melanoma, head and neck, liver or kidney cancer. This specimen consisted of CD4+ or CD8+ T cells sorted from blood, obtained in a trial of the OX40 agonist ivuxolimab. CDR3 loop: CSVELLGGGPGDTQYF. The CDR3 bases are TGCAGCGTTGAACTTCTGGGTGGGGGCCCTGGAGATACGCAGTATTTT.